This T cell receptor (beta chain) emerged from a study of cytomegalovirus exposure and HLA in healthy donors. With 2 bases removed from V and 6 bases from J, the gap between germline ends came to 12 bases. Looked up from germline, CDR1 is SGHDT and CDR2 is YYEEEE. The CDR3 covers 15 residues. Primers for the PCR totalled 60 Vbeta and 13 Jbeta. Produced via immunoSEQ multiplex PCR; TCRdb's table is partial and in-frame only. Of about 120,000 clones in the sample, about 70% were seen once. Study-level results: Being indistinguishable, some V segments were excluded, TRBV6-2 and TRBV6-3 among them.

This clone was seen a handful of times. What it binds is not known. The sequenced sample consisted of PBMCs. The chain combines TRBV5-6 with TRBJ1-6; D is possibly TRBD1 (6 bases). The receptor was isolated from a human donor in good health. CDR3 in DNA: TGTGCCAGCAGCTTCGCCGGGACACCTAATTCACCCCTCCACTTT. As protein: CASSFAGTPNSPLHF. The full variable domain, with the rest looked up from reference TRBV5-6 and TRBJ1-6, is DAGVTQSPTHLIKTRGQQVTLRCSPKSGHDTVSWYQQALGQGPQFIFQYYEEEERQRGNFPDRFSGHQFPNYSSELNVNALLLGDSALYLCASSFAGTPNSPLHFGNGTRLTVT.